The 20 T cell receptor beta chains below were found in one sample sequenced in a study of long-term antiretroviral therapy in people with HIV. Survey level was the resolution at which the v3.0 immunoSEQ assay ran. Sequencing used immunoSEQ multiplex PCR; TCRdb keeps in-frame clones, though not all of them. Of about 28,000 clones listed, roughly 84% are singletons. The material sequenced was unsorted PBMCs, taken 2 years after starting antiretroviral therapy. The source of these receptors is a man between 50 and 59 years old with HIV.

The CDR3 DNA follows: TGTGCCAGCAGCTCGACGACAGGGAAGGACGGCACAGATACGCAGTATTTT. It is translated as CASSSTTGKDGTDTQYF. The genes are TRBV7-8 and TRBJ2-3, with 7 bases aligning to TRBD1. Germline V CDR1 and CDR2: SGHVS, FQNEAQ. V shed 4 bases and J 1 base; nucleotides not matched to a gene: 11. CDR3 length equals 17 residues. The entire variable domain, with the rest obtained from reference TRBV7-8 and TRBJ2-3, is as follows: GAGVSQSPRYKVAKRGQDVALRCDPISGHVSLFWYQQALGQGPEFLTYFQNEAQLDKSGLPSDRFFAERPEGSVSTLKIQRTQQEDSAVYLCASSSTTGKDGTDTQYFGPGTRLTVL.

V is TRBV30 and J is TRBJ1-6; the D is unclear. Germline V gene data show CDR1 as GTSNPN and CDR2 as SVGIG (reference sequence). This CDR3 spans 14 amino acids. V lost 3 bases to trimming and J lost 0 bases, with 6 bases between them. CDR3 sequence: CAWRGLSYNSPLHF. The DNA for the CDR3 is TGTGCCTGGAGAGGACTCTCCTATAATTCACCCCTCCACTTT.

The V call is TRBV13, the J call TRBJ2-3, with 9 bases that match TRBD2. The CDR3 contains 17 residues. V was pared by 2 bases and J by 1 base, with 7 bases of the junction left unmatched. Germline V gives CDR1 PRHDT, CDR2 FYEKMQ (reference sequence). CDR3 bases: TGTGCCAGCAGCTTACTCTTCGAGCGGGGGGGCACAGATACGCAGTATTTT. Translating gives CASSLLFERGGTDTQYF.

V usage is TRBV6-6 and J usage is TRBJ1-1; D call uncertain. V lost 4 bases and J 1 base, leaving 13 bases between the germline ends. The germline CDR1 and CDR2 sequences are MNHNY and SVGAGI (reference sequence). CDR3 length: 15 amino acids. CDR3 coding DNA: TGTGCCAGCAGTTCCCCTGGTGGAGGGAACACTGAAGCTTTCTTT. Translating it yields CASSSPGGGNTEAFF.

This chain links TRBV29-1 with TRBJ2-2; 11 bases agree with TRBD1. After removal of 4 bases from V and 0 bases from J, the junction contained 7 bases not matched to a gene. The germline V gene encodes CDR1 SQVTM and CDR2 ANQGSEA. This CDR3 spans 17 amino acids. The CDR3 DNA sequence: TGCAGCGTTGGACACGGGGGACAGGGGGCGAACACCGGGGAGCTGTTTTTT. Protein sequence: CSVGHGGQGANTGELFF.

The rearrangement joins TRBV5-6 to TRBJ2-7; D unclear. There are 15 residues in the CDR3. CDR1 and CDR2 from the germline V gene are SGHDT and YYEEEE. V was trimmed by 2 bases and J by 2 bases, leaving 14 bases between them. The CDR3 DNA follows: TGTGCCAGCAGCTTAACGGTGTCAATACCCTACGAGCAGTACTTC. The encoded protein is CASSLTVSIPYEQYF.

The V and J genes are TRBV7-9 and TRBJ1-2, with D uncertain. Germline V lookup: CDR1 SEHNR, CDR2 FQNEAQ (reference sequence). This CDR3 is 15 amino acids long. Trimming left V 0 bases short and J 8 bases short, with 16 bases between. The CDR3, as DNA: TGTGCCAGCAGCTTAGCGTTCATCGGGCAAGGAGGCTACACCTTC. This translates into CASSLAFIGQGGYTF.

Written as DNA, the CDR3 is TGTGCCAGCAGCGTAGAAACAGATACGCAGTATTTT. It translates to CASSVETDTQYF. V and J are TRBV9 and TRBJ2-3; D not resolved. CDR1 is SGDLS, CDR2 YYNGEE, per germline. V shed 0 bases and J shed 3 bases, with 2 bases lying between them. This CDR3 contains 12 residues.

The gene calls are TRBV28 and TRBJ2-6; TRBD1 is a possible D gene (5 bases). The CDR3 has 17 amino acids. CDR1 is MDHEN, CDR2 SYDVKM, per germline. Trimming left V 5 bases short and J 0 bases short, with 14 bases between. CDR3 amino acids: CASSPTGISSGANVLTF. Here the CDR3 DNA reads TGTGCCAGCAGTCCCACAGGAATCAGCTCTGGGGCCAACGTCCTGACTTTC.

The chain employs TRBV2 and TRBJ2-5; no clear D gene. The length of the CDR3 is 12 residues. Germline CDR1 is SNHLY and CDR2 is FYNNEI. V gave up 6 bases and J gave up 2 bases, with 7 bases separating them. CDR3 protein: CASSVWQETQYF. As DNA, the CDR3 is TGTGCCAGCAGCGTCTGGCAAGAGACCCAGTACTTC.

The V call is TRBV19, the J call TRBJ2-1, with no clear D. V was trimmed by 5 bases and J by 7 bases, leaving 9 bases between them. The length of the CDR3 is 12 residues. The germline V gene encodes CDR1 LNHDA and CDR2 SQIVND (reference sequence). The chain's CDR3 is CASSLDPNEQFF. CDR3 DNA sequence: TGTGCCAGTAGTTTGGACCCTAATGAGCAGTTCTTC.

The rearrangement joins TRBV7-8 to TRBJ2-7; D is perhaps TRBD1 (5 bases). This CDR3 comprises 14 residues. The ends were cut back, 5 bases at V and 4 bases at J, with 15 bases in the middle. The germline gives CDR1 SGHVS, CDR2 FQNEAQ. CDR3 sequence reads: CASSPVRGRYEQYF. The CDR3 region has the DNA TGTGCCAGCAGCCCCGTTAGGGGAAGATACGAGCAGTACTTC.

The CDR3 DNA is TGTGCCAGCTCACCGAGCCGACGCTCGGAAAATGAAGCTTTCTTT. Protein sequence: CASSPSRRSENEAFF. V usage is TRBV18 and J usage is TRBJ1-1; D ambiguous. CDR3 size: 15 residues. V dropped 3 bases and J dropped 7 bases, with 18 bases sitting between them. Germline V gene data show CDR1 as KGHSH and CDR2 as LQKENI.

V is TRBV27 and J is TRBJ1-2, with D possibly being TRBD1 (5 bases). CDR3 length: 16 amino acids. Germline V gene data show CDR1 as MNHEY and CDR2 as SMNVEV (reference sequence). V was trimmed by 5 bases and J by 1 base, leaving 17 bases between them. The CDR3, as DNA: TGTGCCAGCAGTCCCCTAGCAGGGATACTTAACTATGGCTACACCTTC. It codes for CASSPLAGILNYGYTF.

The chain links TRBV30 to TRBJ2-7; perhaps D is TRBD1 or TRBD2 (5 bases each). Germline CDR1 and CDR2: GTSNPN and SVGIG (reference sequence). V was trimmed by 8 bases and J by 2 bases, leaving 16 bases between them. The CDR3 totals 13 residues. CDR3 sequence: CAAGRMGPYEQYF. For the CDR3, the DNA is TGTGCCGCGGGTAGAATGGGACCCTACGAGCAGTACTTC.

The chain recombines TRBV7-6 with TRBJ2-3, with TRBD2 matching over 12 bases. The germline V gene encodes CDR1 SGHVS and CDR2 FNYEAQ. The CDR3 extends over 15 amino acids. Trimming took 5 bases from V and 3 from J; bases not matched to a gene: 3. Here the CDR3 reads CASSITSGRTDTQYF. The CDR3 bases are TGTGCCAGCAGCATTACTAGCGGGAGGACAGATACGCAGTATTTT.

CDR3 sequence reads: CASSSDSTQEQYF. The CDR3 DNA reads as TGTGCCAGCAGCTCCGACAGCACTCAGGAGCAGTACTTC. The chain uses TRBV7-9 and TRBJ2-7; tentative D call: TRBD1 (5 bases). This CDR3 spans 13 amino acids. Germline CDR1 reads SEHNR; CDR2 reads FQNEAQ (reference sequence). V lost 4 bases, J lost 7 bases, and 14 bases lay in between.

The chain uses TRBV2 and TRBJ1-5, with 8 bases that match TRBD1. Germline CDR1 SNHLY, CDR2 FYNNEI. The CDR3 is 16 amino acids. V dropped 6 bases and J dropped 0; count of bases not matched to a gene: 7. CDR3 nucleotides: TGTGCCAGCAGCGGGACAGGTCTTTATAGCAATCAGCCCCAGCATTTT. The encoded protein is CASSGTGLYSNQPQHF.

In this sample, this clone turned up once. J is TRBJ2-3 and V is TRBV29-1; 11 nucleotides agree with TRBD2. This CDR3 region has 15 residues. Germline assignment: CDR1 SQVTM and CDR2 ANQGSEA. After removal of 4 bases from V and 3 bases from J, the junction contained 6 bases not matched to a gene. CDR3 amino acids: CSVAGLAGGTDTQYF. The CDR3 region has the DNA TGCAGCGTTGCCGGGCTAGCGGGGGGAACAGATACGCAGTATTTT.

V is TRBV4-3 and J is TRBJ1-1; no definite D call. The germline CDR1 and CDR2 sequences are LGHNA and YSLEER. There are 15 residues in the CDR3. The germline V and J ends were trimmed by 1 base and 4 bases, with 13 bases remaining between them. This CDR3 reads CASSQVYPRGTEAFF. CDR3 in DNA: TGCGCCAGCAGCCAAGTGTACCCGCGGGGCACTGAAGCTTTCTTT.